The clone carrying this TCR beta chain was seen a few times. The data were obtained in a study of blood T cell repertoires in COVID-19. Authors' analysis steps: It was from reference gene primer amplification that nucleated cell counts were estimated. Generated by immunoSEQ multiplex PCR, the TCRdb table keeps only in-frame clones and is missing some. The V and J calls and the clone size are those of that table, but D and trimming were determined from the DNA. The sample includes more than 130,000 clones, about 80% seen only once; the top ten take about 7%. The material sequenced was peripheral blood. This sequence originates from a human donor in a cohort sampled during active COVID-19.

Here the CDR3 reads CASSLYGTGFNEKLFF. DNA for the CDR3: TGCGCCAGCAGCCTATATGGGACAGGCTTTAATGAAAAACTGTTTTTT. This rearrangement joins TRBV5-1 to TRBJ1-4, with 8 bases identical to TRBD1. V lost 4 bases, J lost 4 bases, and 9 bases stayed unmatched. This CDR3 contains 16 residues. CDR1 is SGHRS and CDR2 is YFSETQ in the germline V gene.